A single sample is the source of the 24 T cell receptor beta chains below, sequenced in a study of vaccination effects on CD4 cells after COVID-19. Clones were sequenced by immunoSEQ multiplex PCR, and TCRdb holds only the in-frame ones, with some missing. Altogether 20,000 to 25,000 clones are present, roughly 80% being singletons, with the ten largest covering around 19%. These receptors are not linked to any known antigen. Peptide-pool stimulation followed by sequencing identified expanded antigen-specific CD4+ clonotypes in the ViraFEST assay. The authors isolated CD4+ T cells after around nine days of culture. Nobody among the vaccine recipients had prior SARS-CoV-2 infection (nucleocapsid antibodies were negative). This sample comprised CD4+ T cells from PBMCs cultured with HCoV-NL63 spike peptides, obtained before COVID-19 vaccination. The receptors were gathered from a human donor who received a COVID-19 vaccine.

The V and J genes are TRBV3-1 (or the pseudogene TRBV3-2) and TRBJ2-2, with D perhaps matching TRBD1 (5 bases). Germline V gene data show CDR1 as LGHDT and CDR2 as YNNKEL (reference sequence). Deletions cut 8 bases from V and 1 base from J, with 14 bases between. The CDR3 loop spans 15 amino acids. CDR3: CASCSGNGNTGELFF. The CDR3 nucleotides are TGTGCCAGCTGCTCAGGGAATGGGAACACCGGGGAGCTGTTTTTT.

The CDR3 here is CASSTDRETQYF. The DNA of the CDR3 is TGTGCCAGCAGTACCGACAGAGAGACCCAGTACTTC. The chain is built from TRBV7-8 and TRBJ2-5, with a weak D call TRBD1 (5 bases). This CDR3 is built from 12 residues. V lost 6 bases and J lost 4, with 9 bases in between. Germline V CDR1 and CDR2: SGHVS, FQNEAQ. Variable domain in full (rest from reference TRBV7-8 and TRBJ2-5): GAGVSQSPRYKVAKRGQDVALRCDPISGHVSLFWYQQALGQGPEFLTYFQNEAQLDKSGLPSDRFFAERPEGSVSTLKIQRTQQEDSAVYLCASSTDRETQYFGPGTRLLVL.

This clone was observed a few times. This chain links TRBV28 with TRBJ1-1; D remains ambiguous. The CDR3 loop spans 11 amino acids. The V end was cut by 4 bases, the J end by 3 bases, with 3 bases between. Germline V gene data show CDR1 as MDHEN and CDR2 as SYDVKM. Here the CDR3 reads CASSSYTEAFF. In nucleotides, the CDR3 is TGTGCCAGCAGTTCTTACACTGAAGCTTTCTTT.

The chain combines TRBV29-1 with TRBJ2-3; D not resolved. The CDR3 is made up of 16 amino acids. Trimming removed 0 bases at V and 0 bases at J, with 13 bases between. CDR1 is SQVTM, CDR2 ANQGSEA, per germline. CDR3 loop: CSVEDRWVLSTDTQYF. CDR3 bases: TGCAGCGTTGAAGATAGATGGGTATTAAGCACAGATACGCAGTATTTT.

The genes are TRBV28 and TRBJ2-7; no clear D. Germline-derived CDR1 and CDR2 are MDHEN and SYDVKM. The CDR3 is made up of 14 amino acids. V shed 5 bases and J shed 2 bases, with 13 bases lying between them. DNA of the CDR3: TGTGCCAGCAGTGGTCAGTCTTCCCCCTACGAGCAGTACTTC. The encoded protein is CASSGQSSPYEQYF.

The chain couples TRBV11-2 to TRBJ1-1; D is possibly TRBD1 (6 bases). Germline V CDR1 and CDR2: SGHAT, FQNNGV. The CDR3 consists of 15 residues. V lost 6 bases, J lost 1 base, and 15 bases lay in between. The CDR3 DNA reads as TGTGCCAGCAGGTATGACAGGAGACAGAACACTGAAGCTTTCTTT. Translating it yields CASRYDRRQNTEAFF.

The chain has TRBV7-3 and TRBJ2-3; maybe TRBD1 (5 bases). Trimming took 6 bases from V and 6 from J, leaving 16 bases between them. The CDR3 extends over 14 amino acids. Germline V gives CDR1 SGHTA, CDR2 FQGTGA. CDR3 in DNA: TGTGCCAGCAGTCAATTCGGCTGGGGCGATACGCAGTATTTT. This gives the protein CASSQFGWGDTQYF.

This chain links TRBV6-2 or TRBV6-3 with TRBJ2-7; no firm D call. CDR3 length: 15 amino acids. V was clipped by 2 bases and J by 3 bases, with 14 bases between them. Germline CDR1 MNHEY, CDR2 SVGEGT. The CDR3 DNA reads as TGTGCCAGCAGTTACAGTAACCACCTGTACTACGAGCAGTACTTC. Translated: CASSYSNHLYYEQYF.

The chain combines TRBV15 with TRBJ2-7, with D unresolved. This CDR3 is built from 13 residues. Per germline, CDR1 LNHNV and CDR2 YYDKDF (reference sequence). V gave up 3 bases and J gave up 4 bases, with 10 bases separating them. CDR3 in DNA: TGTGCCACCAGCAGTACTGTTAGGTACGAGCAGTACTTC. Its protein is CATSSTVRYEQYF.

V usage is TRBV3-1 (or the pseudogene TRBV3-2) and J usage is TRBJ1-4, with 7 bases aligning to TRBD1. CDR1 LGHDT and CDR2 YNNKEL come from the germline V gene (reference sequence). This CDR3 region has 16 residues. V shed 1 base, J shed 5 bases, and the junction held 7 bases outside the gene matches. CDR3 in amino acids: CASSQADRAKNEKLFF. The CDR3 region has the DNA TGTGCCAGCAGCCAAGCCGACAGGGCGAAGAATGAAAAACTGTTTTTT.

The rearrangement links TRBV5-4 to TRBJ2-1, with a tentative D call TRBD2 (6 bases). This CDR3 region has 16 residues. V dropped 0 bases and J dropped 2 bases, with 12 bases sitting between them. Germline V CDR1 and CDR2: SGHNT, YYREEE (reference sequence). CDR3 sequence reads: CASSLGIAATYNEQFF. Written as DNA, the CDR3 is TGTGCCAGCAGCTTGGGAATAGCGGCGACCTACAATGAGCAGTTCTTC.

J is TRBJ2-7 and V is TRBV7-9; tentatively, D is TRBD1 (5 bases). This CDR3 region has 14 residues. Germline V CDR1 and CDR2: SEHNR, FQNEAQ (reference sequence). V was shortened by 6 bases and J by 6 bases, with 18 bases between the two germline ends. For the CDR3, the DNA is TGTGCCAGCAGTCAGAGCAGGGCCGTGGGCGAGCAGTACTTC. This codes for CASSQSRAVGEQYF.

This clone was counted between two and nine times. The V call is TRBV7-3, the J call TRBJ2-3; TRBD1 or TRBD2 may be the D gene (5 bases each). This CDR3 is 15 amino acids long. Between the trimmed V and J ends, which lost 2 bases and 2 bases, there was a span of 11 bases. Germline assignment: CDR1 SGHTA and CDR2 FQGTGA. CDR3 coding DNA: TGTGCCAGCAGCTTAGGTGGGGGATACACAGATACGCAGTATTTT. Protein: CASSLGGGYTDTQYF.

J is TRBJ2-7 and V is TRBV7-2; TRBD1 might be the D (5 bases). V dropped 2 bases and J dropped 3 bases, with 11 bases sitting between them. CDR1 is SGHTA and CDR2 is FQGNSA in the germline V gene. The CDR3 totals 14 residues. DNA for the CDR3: TGTGCCAGCAGCTTATCAACAGGTCACTACGAGCAGTACTTC. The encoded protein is CASSLSTGHYEQYF.

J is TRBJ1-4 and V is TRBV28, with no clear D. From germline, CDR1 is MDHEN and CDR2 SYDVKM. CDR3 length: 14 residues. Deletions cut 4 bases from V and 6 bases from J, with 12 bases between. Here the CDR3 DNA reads TGTGCCAGCAGTTCAGGAGGTTCGGATGAAAAACTGTTTTTT. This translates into CASSSGGSDEKLFF.

CDR3 DNA: TGTGCCAGCAGCCGGGACAGGGGTCTCGAGCAGTACTTC. As protein: CASSRDRGLEQYF. The chain has TRBV14 and TRBJ2-7; 10 positions agree with TRBD1. J lost 6 bases, V lost 4 bases, and 3 bases had no gene match. Per germline, CDR1 SGHDN and CDR2 FVKESK. This CDR3 is 13 amino acids long.

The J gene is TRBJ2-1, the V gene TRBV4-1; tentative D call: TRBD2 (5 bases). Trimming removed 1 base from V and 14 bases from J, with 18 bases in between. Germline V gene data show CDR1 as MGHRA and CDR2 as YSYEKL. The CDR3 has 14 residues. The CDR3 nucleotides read TGCGCCAGCAGCCAAGGGCGGGTCGGGGAAGTCAAGTTCTTC. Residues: CASSQGRVGEVKFF.

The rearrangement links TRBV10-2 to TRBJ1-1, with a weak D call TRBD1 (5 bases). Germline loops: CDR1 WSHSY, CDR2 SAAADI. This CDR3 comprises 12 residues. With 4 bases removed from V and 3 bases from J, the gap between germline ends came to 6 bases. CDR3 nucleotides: TGCGCCAGCAGTGGGGGGGACACTGAAGCTTTCTTT. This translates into CASSGGDTEAFF.

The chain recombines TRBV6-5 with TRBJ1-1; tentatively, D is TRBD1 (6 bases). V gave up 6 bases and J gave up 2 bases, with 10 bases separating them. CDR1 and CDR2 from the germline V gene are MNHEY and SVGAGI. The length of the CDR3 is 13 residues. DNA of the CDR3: TGTGCCAGCAGCAGGGGCAGAAACACTGAAGCTTTCTTT. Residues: CASSRGRNTEAFF.

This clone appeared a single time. As DNA, the CDR3 is TGCGCCAGCAGCCAAGCTAGCGGAAAAAGGGTAGTCACAGATACGCAGTATTTT. Residues: CASSQASGKRVVTDTQYF. The gene calls are TRBV4-1 and TRBJ2-3, with 7 positions matching TRBD2. Germline loops: CDR1 MGHRA, CDR2 YSYEKL. The CDR3 is made up of 18 amino acids. Trimming took 1 base from V and 2 from J; bases not matched to a gene: 12.

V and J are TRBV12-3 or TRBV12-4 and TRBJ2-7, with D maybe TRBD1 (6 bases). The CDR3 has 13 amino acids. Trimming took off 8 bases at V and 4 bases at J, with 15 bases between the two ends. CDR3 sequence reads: CASRENREYEQYF. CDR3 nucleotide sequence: TGTGCCAGCCGAGAGAACAGGGAATACGAGCAGTACTTC.

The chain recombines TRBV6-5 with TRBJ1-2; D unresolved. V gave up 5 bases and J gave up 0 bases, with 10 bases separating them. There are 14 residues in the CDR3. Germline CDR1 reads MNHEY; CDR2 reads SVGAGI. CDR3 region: CASSHGRSNYGYTF. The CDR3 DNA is TGTGCCAGCAGTCACGGGAGATCTAACTATGGCTACACCTTC.

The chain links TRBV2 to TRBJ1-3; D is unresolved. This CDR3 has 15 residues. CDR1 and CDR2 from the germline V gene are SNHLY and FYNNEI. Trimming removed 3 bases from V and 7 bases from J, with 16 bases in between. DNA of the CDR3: TGTGCCAGCAGTGAGCGACCCGGCGCCGGGAACACCATATATTTT. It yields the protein CASSERPGAGNTIYF.

The DNA of the CDR3 is TGTGCCAGCAGTTCGAGACAGGGTAGAGAGGGCTACACCTTC. It is translated as CASSSRQGREGYTF. This chain links TRBV6-6 with TRBJ1-2; the match to TRBD1 covers 7 bases. Germline CDR1 is MNHNY and CDR2 is SVGAGI (reference sequence). The junction had 10 bases not matched to a gene; V was cut back by 4 bases and J by 8 bases. The CDR3 length is 14 residues.